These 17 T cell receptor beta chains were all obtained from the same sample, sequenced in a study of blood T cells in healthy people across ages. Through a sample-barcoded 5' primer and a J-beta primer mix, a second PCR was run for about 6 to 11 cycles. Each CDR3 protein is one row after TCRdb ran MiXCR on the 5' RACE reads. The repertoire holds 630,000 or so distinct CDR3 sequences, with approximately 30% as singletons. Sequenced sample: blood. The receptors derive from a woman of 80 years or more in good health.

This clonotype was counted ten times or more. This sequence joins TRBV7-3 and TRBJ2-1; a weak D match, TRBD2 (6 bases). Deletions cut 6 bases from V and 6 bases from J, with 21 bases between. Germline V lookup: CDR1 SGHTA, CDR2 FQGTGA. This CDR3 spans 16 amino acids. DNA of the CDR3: TGTGCCAGCAGAACGGACGGGACTCGAGGGATCAATGAGCAGTTCTTC. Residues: CASRTDGTRGINEQFF.

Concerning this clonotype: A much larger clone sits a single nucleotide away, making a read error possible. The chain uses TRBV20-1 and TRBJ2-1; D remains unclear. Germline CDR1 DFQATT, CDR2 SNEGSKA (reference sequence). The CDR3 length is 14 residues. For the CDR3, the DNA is TGCAGTGCTGGAGATTTAAGGTCGAACAATGAGCAGTTCTTC. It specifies CSAGDLRSNNEQFF.

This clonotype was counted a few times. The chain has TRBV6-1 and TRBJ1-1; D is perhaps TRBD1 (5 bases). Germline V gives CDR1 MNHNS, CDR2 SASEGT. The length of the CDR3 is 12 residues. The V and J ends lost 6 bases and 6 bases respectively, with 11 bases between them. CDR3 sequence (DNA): TGTGCCAGCAGACAAGGGGTCGCTGAAGCTTTCTTT. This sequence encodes CASRQGVAEAFF.

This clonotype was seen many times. The CDR3 spells CASTNGGYGANVLTF. CDR3 DNA: TGTGCCAGCACAAATGGGGGCTACGGGGCCAACGTCCTGACTTTC. This rearrangement joins TRBV7-9 to TRBJ2-6; D is possibly TRBD1 (6 bases). The germline gives CDR1 SEHNR, CDR2 FQNEAQ (reference sequence). The V end lost 7 bases, the J end lost 4 bases, and 14 bases lay between the germline ends. CDR3 length: 15 residues.

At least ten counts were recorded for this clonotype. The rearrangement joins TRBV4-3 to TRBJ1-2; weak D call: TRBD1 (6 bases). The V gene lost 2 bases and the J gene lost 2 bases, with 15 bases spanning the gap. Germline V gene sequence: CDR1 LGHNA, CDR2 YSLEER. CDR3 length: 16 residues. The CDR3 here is CASSQHGGSSNYGYTF. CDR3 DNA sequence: TGCGCCAGCAGCCAACACGGGGGCTCCTCAAACTATGGCTACACCTTC.

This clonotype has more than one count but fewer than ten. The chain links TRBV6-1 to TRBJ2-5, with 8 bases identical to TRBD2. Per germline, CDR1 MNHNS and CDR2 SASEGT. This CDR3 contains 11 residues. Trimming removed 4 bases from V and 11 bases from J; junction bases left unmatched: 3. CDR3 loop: CASSGRLAQYF. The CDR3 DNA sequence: TGTGCCAGCAGTGGCCGACTAGCGCAGTACTTC.

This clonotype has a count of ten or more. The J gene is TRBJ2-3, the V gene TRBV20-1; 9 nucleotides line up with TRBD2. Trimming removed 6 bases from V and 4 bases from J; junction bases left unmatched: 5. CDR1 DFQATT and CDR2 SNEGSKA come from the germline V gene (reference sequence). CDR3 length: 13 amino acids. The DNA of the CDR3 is TGCAGTGCAGGGCGGGGGGGCCCAGATACGCAGTATTTT. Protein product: CSAGRGGPDTQYF.

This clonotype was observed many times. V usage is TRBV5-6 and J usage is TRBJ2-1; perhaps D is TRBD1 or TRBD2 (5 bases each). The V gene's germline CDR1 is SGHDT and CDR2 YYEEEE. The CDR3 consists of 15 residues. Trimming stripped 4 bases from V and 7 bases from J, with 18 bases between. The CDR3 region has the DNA TGTGCCAGCAGCCCACTTCGGGTTTGGGGGAATGAGCAGTTCTTC. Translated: CASSPLRVWGNEQFF.

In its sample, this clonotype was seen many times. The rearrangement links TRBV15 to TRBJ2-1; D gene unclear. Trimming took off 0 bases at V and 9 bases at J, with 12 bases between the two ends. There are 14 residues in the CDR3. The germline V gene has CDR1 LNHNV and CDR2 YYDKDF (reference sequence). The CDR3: CATSRDNRNAEQFF. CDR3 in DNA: TGTGCCACCAGCAGAGATAATAGGAACGCTGAGCAGTTCTTC. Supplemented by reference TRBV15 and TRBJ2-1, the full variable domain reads DAMVIQNPRYQVTQFGKPVTLSCSQTLNHNVMYWYQQKSSQAPKLLFHYYDKDFNNEADTPDNFQSRRPNTSFCFLDIRSPGLGDTAMYLCATSRDNRNAEQFFGPGTRLTVL.

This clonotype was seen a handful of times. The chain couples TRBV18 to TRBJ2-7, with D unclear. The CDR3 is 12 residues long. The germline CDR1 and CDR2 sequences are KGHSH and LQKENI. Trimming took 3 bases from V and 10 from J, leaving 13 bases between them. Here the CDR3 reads CASSPPGPHQYF. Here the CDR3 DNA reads TGTGCCAGCTCACCCCCGGGCCCGCACCAGTACTTC.

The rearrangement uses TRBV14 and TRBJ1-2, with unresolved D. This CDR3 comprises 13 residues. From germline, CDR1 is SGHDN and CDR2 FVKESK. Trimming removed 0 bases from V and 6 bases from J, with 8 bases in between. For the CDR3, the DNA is TGTGCCAGCAGCCAAGAATTCGGACATGGCTACACCTTC. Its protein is CASSQEFGHGYTF.

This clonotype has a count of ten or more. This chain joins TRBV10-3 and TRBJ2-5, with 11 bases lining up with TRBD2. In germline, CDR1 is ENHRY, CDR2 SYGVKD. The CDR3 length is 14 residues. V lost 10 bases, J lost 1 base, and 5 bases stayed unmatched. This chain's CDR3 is CATAGTSGQETQYF. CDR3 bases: TGTGCCACCGCCGGGACTAGCGGCCAAGAGACCCAGTACTTC.

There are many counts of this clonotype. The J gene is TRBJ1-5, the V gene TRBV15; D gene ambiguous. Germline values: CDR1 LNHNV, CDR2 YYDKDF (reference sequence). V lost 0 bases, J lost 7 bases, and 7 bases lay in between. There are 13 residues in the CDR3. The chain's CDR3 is CATSRDAMQPQHF. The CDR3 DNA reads TGTGCCACCAGCAGAGATGCGATGCAGCCCCAGCATTTT.

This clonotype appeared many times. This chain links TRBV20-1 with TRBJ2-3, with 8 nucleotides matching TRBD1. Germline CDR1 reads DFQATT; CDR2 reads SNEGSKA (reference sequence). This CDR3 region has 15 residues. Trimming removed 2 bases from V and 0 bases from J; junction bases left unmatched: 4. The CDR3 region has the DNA TGCAGTGCTAGACCAGGACAGGGCAGCACAGATACGCAGTATTTT. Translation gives CSARPGQGSTDTQYF.

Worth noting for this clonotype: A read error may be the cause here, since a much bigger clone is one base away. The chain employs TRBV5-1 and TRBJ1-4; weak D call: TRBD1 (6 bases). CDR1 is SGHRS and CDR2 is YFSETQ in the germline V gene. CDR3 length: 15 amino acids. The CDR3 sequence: CASSPTDRRNEELFF. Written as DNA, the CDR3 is TGCGCCAGCAGCCCCACGGACAGAAGAAATGAAGAACTGTTTTTT.

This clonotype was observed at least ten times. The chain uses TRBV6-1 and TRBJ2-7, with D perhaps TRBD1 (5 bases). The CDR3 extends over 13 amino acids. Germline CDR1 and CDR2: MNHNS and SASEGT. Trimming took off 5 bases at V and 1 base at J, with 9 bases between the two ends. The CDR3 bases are TGTGCCAGCAGTCGACAGACATCCTACGAGCAGTACTTC. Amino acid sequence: CASSRQTSYEQYF.

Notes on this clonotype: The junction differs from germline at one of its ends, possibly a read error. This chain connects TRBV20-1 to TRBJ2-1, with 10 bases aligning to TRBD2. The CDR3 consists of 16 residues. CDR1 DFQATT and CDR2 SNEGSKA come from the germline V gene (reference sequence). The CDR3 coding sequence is TGCAATGCTGGCGCAGGTTGGACTAGCGGTGTCCGGGAACAGTTCTTC. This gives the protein CNAGAGWTSGVREQFF.